Below are 17 T cell receptor beta chains sequenced from a single sample in a study of T cell changes during pregnancy in multiple sclerosis. Some clones are missing from TCRdb's copy, which holds only in-frame ones; the method was immunoSEQ multiplex PCR. The sample contains around 95,000 clones, under 95% of which appear only once. This specimen consisted of peripheral blood, obtained after pregnancy. The receptors come from a female donor in good health, enrolled as a control in a pregnancy study.

The CDR3 region is CASLGGYPLRELFF. The CDR3 nucleotides read TGTGCCAGCCTTGGGGGGTACCCTCTCCGGGAGCTGTTTTTT. The V and J genes are TRBV2 and TRBJ2-2; weak D call: TRBD2 (6 bases). CDR1 is SNHLY, CDR2 FYNNEI, per germline. V was shortened by 8 bases and J by 9 bases, with 19 bases between the two germline ends. There are 14 residues in the CDR3.

The chain joins TRBV28 to TRBJ1-2, with 9 bases fitting TRBD1. The CDR3 covers 15 residues. The germline gives CDR1 MDHEN, CDR2 SYDVKM. V shed 2 bases, J shed 3 bases, and the junction held 4 bases outside the gene matches. The CDR3 loop is CASSLRDRADYGYTF. The CDR3 DNA reads as TGTGCCAGCAGTTTAAGGGACAGGGCGGACTATGGCTACACCTTC.

The chain carries TRBV29-1 and TRBJ2-7; perhaps TRBD2 as D (6 bases). CDR1 is SQVTM, CDR2 ANQGSEA, per germline. The CDR3 runs 13 residues. Trimming shortened V by 5 bases and J by 2 bases, and 13 bases separated the two germline ends. The CDR3 DNA sequence: TGCAGCGTTTTTCTGCGGGGCACCTACGAGCAGTACTTC. This encodes CSVFLRGTYEQYF.

The chain has TRBV6-6 and TRBJ1-3, with TRBD1 as a possible D gene (5 bases). CDR1 is MNHNY, CDR2 SVGAGI, per germline (reference sequence). The CDR3 spans 15 residues. The ends were cut back, 4 bases at V and 2 bases at J, with 12 bases in the middle. The CDR3 reads CASSFEGDPGNTIYF. The CDR3 DNA reads TGTGCCAGCAGTTTCGAAGGGGATCCTGGAAACACCATATATTTT.

The V call is TRBV6-4, the J call TRBJ1-5, with D unclear. V was trimmed by 0 bases and J by 10 bases, leaving 16 bases between them. CDR3 size: 15 residues. CDR1 and CDR2 from the germline V gene are MRHNA and SNTAGT. The CDR3 region has the DNA TGTGCCAGCAGTGACTCGGCGGACTCTACTAGCCCCCAGCATTTT. Its translation: CASSDSADSTSPQHF.

V is TRBV11-1 and J is TRBJ2-2; TRBD2 aligns across 8 bases. The germline V gene has CDR1 SGHAT and CDR2 FQDESV (reference sequence). The CDR3 consists of 16 residues. The junction had 6 bases not matched to a gene; V was cut back by 2 bases and J by 4 bases. The CDR3: CASSLFSGSGTGELFF. In nucleotides, the CDR3 is TGTGCCAGCAGCTTATTCAGCGGGAGTGGCACCGGGGAGCTGTTTTTT.

The chain is built from TRBV6-5 and TRBJ1-2; 9 bases fit TRBD1. Germline values: CDR1 MNHEY, CDR2 SVGAGI. V trimming: 4 bases; J trimming: 1 base; junction bases outside the gene matches: 7. The CDR3 has 16 residues. The CDR3 is CASSSLGQGHNYGYTF. The CDR3 region has the DNA TGTGCCAGCAGTTCACTAGGACAGGGGCATAACTATGGCTACACCTTC.

The chain links TRBV15 to TRBJ2-1; 11 bases align to TRBD2. V was pared by 0 bases and J by 10 bases, with 5 bases of the junction left unmatched. In germline, CDR1 is LNHNV, CDR2 YYDKDF (reference sequence). CDR3 length equals 15 residues. The CDR3 loop is CATSRELAGVGEQFF. DNA of the CDR3: TGTGCCACCAGCAGAGAACTAGCGGGAGTAGGCGAGCAGTTCTTC.

This clone occurred once. The chain links TRBV18 to TRBJ2-3, with a possible D match to TRBD1 (5 bases). Trimming took off 2 bases at V and 4 bases at J, with 13 bases between the two ends. CDR1 is KGHSH, CDR2 LQKENI, per germline. This CDR3 is 15 amino acids long. The CDR3 DNA reads TGTGCCAGCTCACCAGGGGCGGTAATTTCAGATACGCAGTATTTT. It is translated as CASSPGAVISDTQYF.

The chain has TRBV18 and TRBJ2-3, with D possibly matching TRBD1 (5 bases). Germline V gives CDR1 KGHSH, CDR2 LQKENI. The CDR3 loop spans 16 amino acids. V shed 6 bases and J shed 2 bases, with 18 bases lying between them. The chain's CDR3 is CASSPGQGSYTDTQYF. The CDR3 DNA reads as TGTGCCAGCTCCCCCGGGCAGGGTTCATACACAGATACGCAGTATTTT.

This chain connects TRBV5-1 to TRBJ2-1; D ambiguous. CDR1 and CDR2 from the germline V gene are SGHRS and YFSETQ. V was pared by 7 bases and J by 0 bases, with 11 bases between. The CDR3 length is 14 residues. CDR3 amino acids: CASGGASSYNEQFF. The DNA for the CDR3 is TGCGCCAGCGGCGGCGCGAGCTCCTACAATGAGCAGTTCTTC. The whole variable domain, filled in from reference TRBV5-1 and TRBJ2-1, reads KAGVTQTPRYLIKTRGQQVTLSCSPISGHRSVSWYQQTPGQGLQFLFEYFSETQRNKGNFPGRFSGRQFSNSRSEMNVSTLELGDSALYLCASGGASSYNEQFFGPGTRLTVL.

The chain combines TRBV19 with TRBJ2-1; the match to TRBD2 covers 10 bases. Per germline, CDR1 LNHDA and CDR2 SQIVND (reference sequence). The ends lost 4 bases at V and 8 bases at J; junction bases unmatched: 8. This CDR3 is built from 15 residues. The CDR3 bases are TGTGCCAGTAGTAAGAAACTAGCGGGATGGGATGAGCAGTTCTTC. Protein: CASSKKLAGWDEQFF.

The chain carries TRBV5-1 and TRBJ2-7; 9 bases align to TRBD1. CDR1 and CDR2 from the germline V gene are SGHRS and YFSETQ. V lost 1 base, J lost 7 bases, and 9 bases stayed unmatched. The CDR3 has 15 amino acids. CDR3 residues: CASSLTQQGAGEQYF. The CDR3 nucleotides are TGCGCCAGCAGCTTGACCCAACAGGGGGCGGGGGAGCAGTACTTC.

This clone was seen only once. This chain links TRBV7-9 with TRBJ1-2; D is unresolved. V was shortened by 5 bases and J by 7 bases, with 14 bases between the two germline ends. CDR1 SEHNR and CDR2 FQNEAQ come from the germline V gene (reference sequence). The CDR3 is made up of 13 amino acids. The DNA for the CDR3 is TGTGCCAGCAGCCCACAAAACAGTCGTGGCTACACCTTC. Encoded protein: CASSPQNSRGYTF.

This chain links TRBV5-4 with TRBJ2-7, with 9 positions matching TRBD1. This CDR3 comprises 16 residues. V lost 4 bases, J lost 4 bases, and 12 bases stayed unmatched. CDR1 is SGHNT, CDR2 YYREEE, per germline (reference sequence). The CDR3 here is CASSPPPGQGVYEQYF. The CDR3 DNA follows: TGTGCCAGCAGCCCACCTCCGGGACAGGGCGTGTACGAGCAGTACTTC.

The V call is TRBV6-5, the J call TRBJ2-5; no definite D call. The V end lost 7 bases, the J end lost 1 base, and 13 bases lay between the germline ends. This CDR3 has 14 residues. Germline lookup yields CDR1 MNHEY and CDR2 SVGAGI. This CDR3 is CASTGALVQETQYF. The CDR3 DNA follows: TGTGCCAGCACCGGAGCGTTGGTCCAAGAGACCCAGTACTTC.

The genes are TRBV5-1 and TRBJ2-7; D might be TRBD2 (6 bases). The ends were cut back, 5 bases at V and 0 bases at J, with 12 bases in the middle. Germline V gene lookup returns CDR1 SGHRS and CDR2 YFSETQ. The CDR3 totals 14 residues. The CDR3 DNA reads as TGCGCCAGCAGGGGAATGACTAGCTCCTACGAGCAGTACTTC. It is translated as CASRGMTSSYEQYF.